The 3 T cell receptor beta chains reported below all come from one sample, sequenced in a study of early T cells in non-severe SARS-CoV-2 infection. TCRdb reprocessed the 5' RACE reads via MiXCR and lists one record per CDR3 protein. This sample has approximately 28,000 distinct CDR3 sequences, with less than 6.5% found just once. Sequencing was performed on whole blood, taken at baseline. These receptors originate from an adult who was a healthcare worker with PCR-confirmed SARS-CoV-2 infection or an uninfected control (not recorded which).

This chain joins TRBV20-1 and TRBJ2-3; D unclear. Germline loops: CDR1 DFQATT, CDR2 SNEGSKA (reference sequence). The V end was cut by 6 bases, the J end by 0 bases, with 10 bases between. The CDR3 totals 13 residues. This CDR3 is CSATTGSTDTQYF. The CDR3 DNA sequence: TGCAGTGCAACGACCGGTAGCACAGATACGCAGTATTTT.

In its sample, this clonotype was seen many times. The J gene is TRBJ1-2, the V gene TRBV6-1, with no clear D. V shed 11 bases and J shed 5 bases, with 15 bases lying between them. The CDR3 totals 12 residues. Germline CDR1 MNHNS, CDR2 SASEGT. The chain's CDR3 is CAGDNIEYGYTF. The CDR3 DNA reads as TGTGCCGGCGACAATATCGAGTATGGCTACACCTTC.

The CDR3 DNA follows: TGTGCCAGCAGCTTAAGGCGTACCACAGATACGCAGTATTTT. Its protein is CASSLRRTTDTQYF. V gene TRBV11-3 combines with J gene TRBJ2-3; D ambiguous. V dropped 2 bases and J dropped 2 bases, with 8 bases sitting between them. In germline, CDR1 is SGHNT, CDR2 YENEEA. The CDR3 runs to 14 residues.